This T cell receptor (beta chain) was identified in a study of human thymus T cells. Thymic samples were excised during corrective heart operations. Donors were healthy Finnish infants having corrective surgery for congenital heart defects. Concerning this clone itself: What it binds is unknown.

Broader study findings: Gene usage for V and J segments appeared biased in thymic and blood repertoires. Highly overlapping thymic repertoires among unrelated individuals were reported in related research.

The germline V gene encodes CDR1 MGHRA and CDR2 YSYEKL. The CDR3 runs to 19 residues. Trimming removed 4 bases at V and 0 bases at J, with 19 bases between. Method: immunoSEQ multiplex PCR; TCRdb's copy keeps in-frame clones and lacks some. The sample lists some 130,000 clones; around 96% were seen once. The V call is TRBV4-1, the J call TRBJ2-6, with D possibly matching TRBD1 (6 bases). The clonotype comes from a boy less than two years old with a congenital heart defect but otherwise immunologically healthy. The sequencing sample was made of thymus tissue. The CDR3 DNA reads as TGCGCCAGCAGCCTCTCGGACAGCAACTCCTTCTCTGGGGCCAACGTCCTGACTTTC. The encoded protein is CASSLSDSNSFSGANVLTF.